The 25 T cell receptor beta chains listed next were all sequenced from one sample in a study of shared clonotypes between healthy human individuals. Generated by immunoSEQ multiplex PCR, the TCRdb table keeps only in-frame clones and is missing some. This sample has some 1,400,000 clones; 95% to 97% occur once, and the top ten carry approximately 1.2%. The sample consisted of naive CD4+ T cells sorted from blood. Subset given: CD45RA+ positively selected. These receptors were obtained from a man younger than 40 in good health.

A note on this clone: The same CDR3 can be traced to other DNA sequences in this sample. The V and J genes are TRBV6-5 and TRBJ1-1, with 8 bases lining up with TRBD1. This CDR3 contains 14 residues. Per the germline V gene, CDR1 is MNHEY and CDR2 is SVGAGI. V was clipped by 2 bases and J by 4 bases; unmatched bases: 3. The CDR3 is CASSYGTGGTEAFF. Here the CDR3 DNA reads TGTGCCAGCAGTTACGGCACAGGGGGCACTGAAGCTTTCTTT.

This chain connects TRBV7-9 to TRBJ1-4; 9 bases fit TRBD1. V lost 3 bases, J lost 0 bases, and 2 bases stayed unmatched. Germline V gene data show CDR1 as SEHNR and CDR2 as FQNEAQ (reference sequence). The CDR3 consists of 16 residues. CDR3 nucleotide sequence: TGTGCCAGCAGCTTCACAGGGGGCCCAACTAATGAAAAACTGTTTTTT. Residues: CASSFTGGPTNEKLFF.

V usage is TRBV30 and J usage is TRBJ1-1; tentatively, D is TRBD1 (6 bases). CDR3 length: 15 amino acids. Per the germline V gene, CDR1 is GTSNPN and CDR2 is SVGIG (reference sequence). Trimming removed 4 bases at V and 4 bases at J, with 19 bases between. The DNA for the CDR3 is TGTGCCTGGAACTTTCACGGACAGTTCGGCACTGAAGCTTTCTTT. Amino acids: CAWNFHGQFGTEAFF. The full variable domain, rest sourced from reference TRBV30 and TRBJ1-1, is SQTIHQWPATLVQPVGSPLSLECTVEGTSNPNLYWYRQAAGRGLQLLFYSVGIGQISSEVPQNLSASRPQDRQFILSSKKLLLSDSGFYLCAWNFHGQFGTEAFFGQGTRLTVV.

V usage is TRBV2 and J usage is TRBJ2-1; D is perhaps TRBD1 (6 bases). The CDR3 contains 13 residues. The V gene lost 5 bases and the J gene lost 6 bases, with 11 bases spanning the gap. Germline CDR1 and CDR2: SNHLY and FYNNEI. In DNA, the CDR3 is TGTGCCAGCAGTCAGGACAGCATCAATGAGCAGTTCTTC. This encodes CASSQDSINEQFF.

The chain recombines TRBV4-2 with TRBJ1-1; TRBD1 aligns across 10 bases. Germline V gene data show CDR1 as LGHNA and CDR2 as YNFKEQ. There are 16 residues in the CDR3. J was trimmed by 1 base and V by 0 bases; bases with no gene match: 2. CDR3 region: CASSQETGGANTEAFF. In DNA form, the CDR3 reads TGTGCCAGCAGCCAAGAGACAGGGGGCGCGAACACTGAAGCTTTCTTT.

This chain connects TRBV28 to TRBJ1-1; TRBD1 is a possible D gene (5 bases). V was pared by 5 bases and J by 11 bases, with 12 bases between. The CDR3 contains 11 residues. The germline V gene encodes CDR1 MDHEN and CDR2 SYDVKM. The CDR3 DNA follows: TGTGCCAGCAGTCCTGACAGAGGGGCTTTCTTT. It is translated as CASSPDRGAFF.

This chain links TRBV9 with TRBJ2-1, with 8 bases identical to TRBD1. The ends lost 1 base at V and 1 base at J; junction bases unmatched: 1. The CDR3 spans 15 residues. Germline V gene sequence: CDR1 SGDLS, CDR2 YYNGEE. DNA for the CDR3: TGTGCCAGCAGCGTACGGGACAGGTCCTACAATGAGCAGTTCTTC. Its translation is CASSVRDRSYNEQFF.

The genes are TRBV6-6 and TRBJ2-2; a possible D gene is TRBD2 (5 bases). The V and J ends lost 2 bases and 8 bases respectively, with 9 bases between them. The germline V gene has CDR1 MNHNY and CDR2 SVGAGI (reference sequence). CDR3 length: 13 residues. CDR3 DNA: TGTGCCAGCAGTTACGCTGAGGGAGGGGAGCTGTTTTTT. This sequence encodes CASSYAEGGELFF.

Of note for this clone: Different DNA sequences within this sample yield the same CDR3. The rearrangement uses TRBV29-1 and TRBJ1-1, with D tentatively TRBD1 (5 bases). V shed 3 bases and J shed 4 bases, with 9 bases lying between them. Germline-derived CDR1 and CDR2 are SQVTM and ANQGSEA. CDR3 length: 12 residues. CDR3 loop: CSVDRAGTEAFF. In nucleotides, the CDR3 is TGCAGCGTTGACAGGGCGGGCACTGAAGCTTTCTTT.

The rearrangement uses TRBV28 and TRBJ2-7; D ambiguous. From germline, CDR1 is MDHEN and CDR2 SYDVKM. Trimming shortened V by 6 bases and J by 4 bases, and 4 bases separated the two germline ends. This CDR3 is built from 10 residues. CDR3 residues: CASRQYEQYF. For the CDR3, the DNA is TGTGCCAGCAGGCAGTACGAGCAGTACTTC.

The chain is built from TRBV29-1 and TRBJ2-3, with 11 bases aligning to TRBD2. CDR1 is SQVTM, CDR2 ANQGSEA, per germline. V was pared by 5 bases and J by 1 base, with 11 bases of the junction left unmatched. This CDR3 has 17 residues. The CDR3: CSVRGLVAGGRTDTQYF. Here the CDR3 DNA reads TGCAGCGTTCGAGGGTTGGTAGCGGGAGGGCGCACAGATACGCAGTATTTT.

This chain links TRBV7-2 with TRBJ2-7, with 7 bases matching TRBD1. CDR1 and CDR2 from the germline V gene are SGHTA and FQGNSA. The CDR3 length is 14 residues. V lost 5 bases to trimming and J lost 4 bases; unmatched junction nucleotides: 8. The DNA for the CDR3 is TGTGCCAGCAGCCTTCAACAGGGGTCGTACGAGCAGTACTTC. It yields the protein CASSLQQGSYEQYF.

The chain has TRBV28 and TRBJ2-7, with no clear D. Trimming left V 4 bases short and J 7 bases short, with 8 bases between. The CDR3 has 11 amino acids. The germline CDR1 and CDR2 sequences are MDHEN and SYDVKM. The DNA of the CDR3 is TGTGCCAGCAGTTCCTCTTCGGAGCAGTACTTC. The encoded protein is CASSSSSEQYF.

The chain carries TRBV6-6 and TRBJ2-1; 11 bases are shared with TRBD1. From germline, CDR1 is MNHNY and CDR2 SVGAGI (reference sequence). With V trimmed by 2 bases and J by 7 bases, 1 base remained unmatched. The CDR3 runs 14 residues. The CDR3 is CASSYRDRGNEQFF. In nucleotides, the CDR3 is TGTGCCAGCAGTTACAGGGACAGGGGGAATGAGCAGTTCTTC.

This chain uses TRBV7-9 with TRBJ2-7; D may be TRBD2 (6 bases). The CDR3 length is 14 residues. V lost 5 bases and J lost 7, with 18 bases in between. Looked up from germline, CDR1 is SEHNR and CDR2 is FQNEAQ (reference sequence). CDR3 sequence: CASSPLLAGYEQYF. The CDR3 DNA reads as TGTGCCAGCAGCCCCCTTCTTGCGGGATATGAGCAGTACTTC.

The genes are TRBV5-5 and TRBJ2-5; 8 bases align to TRBD2. This CDR3 has 14 residues. Trimming removed 4 bases from V and 7 bases from J; junction bases left unmatched: 9. Germline assignment: CDR1 SGHKS and CDR2 YYEKEE (reference sequence). The CDR3 sequence: CASSPTSGSGTQYF. In DNA form, the CDR3 reads TGTGCCAGCAGCCCAACCAGCGGGAGTGGGACCCAGTACTTC.

The chain links TRBV6-1 to TRBJ2-1; D not certain. Per germline, CDR1 MNHNS and CDR2 SASEGT. CDR3 length: 16 amino acids. Trimming pared 2 bases from V and 4 bases from J, leaving 15 bases between. The CDR3 is CASSEFRQEPYNEQFF. CDR3 nucleotide sequence: TGTGCCAGCAGTGAATTTCGGCAGGAGCCTTACAATGAGCAGTTCTTC.

The chain employs TRBV27 and TRBJ1-1, with 10 bases aligning to TRBD1. Germline assignment: CDR1 MNHEY and CDR2 SMNVEV (reference sequence). The ends lost 5 bases at V and 2 bases at J; junction bases unmatched: 5. CDR3 length equals 15 residues. The CDR3 loop is CASSVRTGGNTEAFF. CDR3 sequence (DNA): TGTGCCAGCAGTGTACGGACAGGGGGTAACACTGAAGCTTTCTTT.

Details on this clone: This may arise from a read error, as a much more abundant clone is one base away. The rearrangement links TRBV5-1 to TRBJ2-3; D gene uncertain. Germline loops: CDR1 SGHRS, CDR2 YFSETQ. V dropped 0 bases and J dropped 1 base, with 3 bases sitting between them. CDR3 length equals 13 residues. The CDR3 loop reads CASSLERTDTQYF. CDR3 DNA sequence: TGCGCCAGCAGCTTGGAACGCACAGATACGCAGTATTTT.

This chain uses TRBV4-3 with TRBJ2-3; D not resolved. CDR1 and CDR2 from the germline V gene are LGHNA and YSLEER. Deletions cut 0 bases from V and 3 bases from J, with 7 bases between. This CDR3 is built from 14 residues. The DNA of the CDR3 is TGCGCCAGCAGCCAAGAACTGGTGACAGATACGCAGTATTTT. Its translation: CASSQELVTDTQYF.

This chain joins TRBV28 and TRBJ1-5; unclear D gene. Germline values: CDR1 MDHEN, CDR2 SYDVKM. CDR3 length equals 15 residues. V gave up 7 bases and J gave up 2 bases, with 15 bases separating them. DNA for the CDR3: TGTGCCAGCACCCCTGGGAGTAAAGGCAATCAGCCCCAGCATTTT. It codes for CASTPGSKGNQPQHF. Full variable domain (missing parts from reference TRBV28 and TRBJ1-5): DVKVTQSSRYLVKRTGEKVFLECVQDMDHENMFWYRQDPGLGLRLIYFSYDVKMKEKGDIPEGYSVSREKKERFSLILESASTNQTSMYLCASTPGSKGNQPQHFGDGTRLSIL.

This sequence joins TRBV7-6 and TRBJ2-3; D perhaps matches TRBD2 (7 bases). Trimming removed 1 base from V and 2 bases from J, with 16 bases in between. This CDR3 is 17 amino acids long. The germline V gene encodes CDR1 SGHVS and CDR2 FNYEAQ. The DNA of the CDR3 is TGTGCCAGCAGCTTAGAGGGGGGGGTCCCATCCACAGATACGCAGTATTTT. This codes for CASSLEGGVPSTDTQYF.

Concerning this clone itself: Other DNA sequences in this sample translate to the same CDR3. The V call is TRBV15, the J call TRBJ2-2, with 7 bases fitting TRBD1. This CDR3 contains 16 residues. The germline V gene has CDR1 LNHNV and CDR2 YYDKDF (reference sequence). The V and J ends lost 0 bases and 2 bases, in that order; junction bases with no gene match: 3. The CDR3 DNA follows: TGTGCCACCAGCAGAGATAGACAGGGAAACACCGGGGAGCTGTTTTTT. This sequence encodes CATSRDRQGNTGELFF. Filled out from reference TRBV15 and TRBJ2-2, the complete variable domain reads DAMVIQNPRYQVTQFGKPVTLSCSQTLNHNVMYWYQQKSSQAPKLLFHYYDKDFNNEADTPDNFQSRRPNTSFCFLDIRSPGLGDTAMYLCATSRDRQGNTGELFFGEGSRLTVL.

The V call is TRBV27, the J call TRBJ2-7; 7 bases are a match to TRBD1. J gave up 0 bases and V 5 bases, and 4 bases lay outside the gene matches. The length of the CDR3 is 14 residues. Germline V CDR1 and CDR2: MNHEY, SMNVEV (reference sequence). CDR3: CASSLTGISYEQYF. The CDR3 DNA is TGTGCCAGCAGTCTGACAGGGATCTCCTACGAGCAGTACTTC.

The chain carries TRBV5-4 and TRBJ2-6, with 12 bases aligning to TRBD1. The CDR3 extends over 20 amino acids. Per germline, CDR1 SGHNT and CDR2 YYREEE (reference sequence). Trimming took 0 bases from V and 2 from J; bases not matched to a gene: 9. Written as DNA, the CDR3 is TGTGCCAGCAGCTTGGGCTCAGGGACAGGGGGCGGAACTGGGGCCAACGTCCTGACTTTC. It encodes CASSLGSGTGGGTGANVLTF.